These T cell receptor beta chains were read from a single sample in a study of cytomegalovirus exposure and HLA in healthy donors. Sequenced by immunoSEQ multiplex PCR; TCRdb stores in-frame clones only, minus some. This table has roughly 130,000 clones, around 79% appearing once. The sample comprised PBMCs. Source of these receptors: a woman aged 40 to 50 in good health and CMV-seropositive. Each CDR3 is given with its conserved first and last residue. Each record gives: J gene, V gene, clone size, CDR3 length, D gene, CDR3 protein, CDR3 DNA. A D gene is named only where the DNA matches it firmly. Only some rows state a clone size, as once, few, many or a class for expanded clones.

>TRBJ1-6|TRBV6-1|.|13|.
CASSAVRDSPLHF
TGTGCCAGCAGTGCGGTCCGTGATTCACCCCTCCACTTT
>TRBJ2-7|TRBV5-1|.|14|TRBD1
CASTELGTGGEQYF
TGCGCCAGCACCGAGTTGGGGACAGGGGGCGAGCAGTACTTC
>TRBJ2-2|TRBV27|.|11|.
CASTARGELFF
TGTGCCAGCACCGCGCGCGGGGAGCTGTTTTTT
>TRBJ1-4|TRBV5-1|.|16|TRBD1
CASSLAGQGAREKLFF
TGCGCCAGCAGCTTGGCCGGACAGGGGGCGCGCGAAAAACTGTTTTTT
>TRBJ2-1|TRBV5-4|once|17|TRBD2
CASSRGTSGFSYNEQFF
TGTGCCAGCAGCCGGGGGACTAGCGGGTTTTCCTACAATGAGCAGTTCTTC
>TRBJ2-7|TRBV7-6|once|16|.
CASSPSWVRGGDEQYF
TGTGCCAGCAGCCCCTCCTGGGTACGGGGTGGAGACGAGCAGTACTTC
>TRBJ1-1|TRBV15|.|12|.
CATSTGRSGAFF
TGTGCCACCAGCACGGGGAGGAGTGGAGCTTTCTTT
>TRBJ1-2|TRBV27|few|13|.
CASSLGRGYGYTF
TGTGCCAGCAGTTTGGGCAGGGGCTATGGCTACACCTTC
>TRBJ2-2|TRBV28|.|14|TRBD2
CASSPGGRTGELFF
TGTGCCAGCAGTCCCGGCGGGAGGACCGGGGAGCTGTTTTTT
>TRBJ1-1|TRBV4-2|.|19|TRBD1
CASSLGQGAWGEAGAEAFF
TGTGCCAGCAGCCTTGGACAGGGGGCTTGGGGGGAGGCGGGGGCTGAAGCTTTCTTT
>TRBJ2-1|TRBV9|.|18|TRBD1
CASSQRGRAPSSYNEQFF
TGTGCCAGCAGTCAGAGGGGGCGCGCCCCGAGCTCCTACAATGAGCAGTTCTTC
>TRBJ1-3|TRBV5-6|.|18|.
CASSPPRWTGSSGNTIYF
TGTGCCAGCAGTCCCCCGCGGTGGACCGGGAGCTCTGGAAACACCATATATTTT
>TRBJ2-7|TRBV6-5|.|14|.
CASSLGGGSNEQYF
TGTGCCAGCAGTCTCGGGGGTGGGAGCAACGAGCAGTACTTC
>TRBJ2-5|TRBV28|.|16|TRBD2
CASSLISGVPQETQYF
TGTGCCAGCAGTTTAATTAGCGGGGTCCCCCAAGAGACCCAGTACTTC
>TRBJ2-1|TRBV7-2|.|13|.
CASRPGRANEQFF
TGTGCCAGCAGGCCCGGCAGGGCCAATGAGCAGTTCTTC
>TRBJ2-7|TRBV28|.|16|TRBD2
CASSSWERGDSYEQYF
TGTGCCAGCAGTAGTTGGGAACGGGGGGACTCCTACGAGCAGTACTTC
>TRBJ2-1|TRBV10-3|.|15|.
CAPKRRLSSYNEQFF
TGTGCCCCGAAGCGGCGTCTGAGCTCCTACAATGAGCAGTTCTTC
>TRBJ2-1|TRBV5-4|.|14|TRBD1
CASSSGQDSNEQFF
TGTGCCAGCAGCTCGGGACAGGATAGCAATGAGCAGTTCTTC
>TRBJ2-7|TRBV4-1|few|16|TRBD1
CASSSSWTGLPYEQYF
TGCGCCAGCAGCTCTAGCTGGACAGGATTACCCTACGAGCAGTACTTC
>TRBJ2-1|TRBV6-1|.|16|TRBD2
CASSGKLAGGYNEQFF
TGTGCCAGCAGTGGCAAACTAGCGGGAGGTTACAATGAGCAGTTCTTC